This TCR beta chain originates from a study of T cells after yellow fever vaccination. TCRdb analysed the 5' RACE reads with MiXCR anew, one entry per CDR3 protein. This table holds about 340,000 distinct CDR3 sequences, around 12% found once. Study-level results: Just a small share of clonotypes turned up in the CD4 compartment as well as the CD8 compartment. The secondary response was weaker, and its peak arrived faster, on day 5 versus 15. FACS-sorted repertoires could harbor abundant contaminating bulk-population clonotypes. Once the booster was given, most primary-vaccination clones reappeared, at around 96% for CD4 and roughly 91% for CD8.

Germline assignment: CDR1 KGHSH and CDR2 LQKENI. This CDR3 is 14 amino acids long. V gave up 3 bases and J gave up 8 bases; unmatched junction bases: 5. In the case of this clonotype: What it recognizes is unknown.

J is TRBJ2-1 and V is TRBV18; 9 nucleotides align to TRBD1. This clonotype originated in a man between 18 and 35 years old who received the YFV17D yellow fever vaccine. Specimen: CD4+ T cells sorted from PBMCs, collected 15 days after the yellow fever booster vaccination. The CDR3 DNA is TGTGCCAGCTCACCCGGACAGGGGTCAGATGAGCAGTTCTTC. It specifies CASSPGQGSDEQFF.